This is a list of T cell receptor beta chains from one sample in a study of blood T cell repertoires in COVID-19. Using immunoSEQ multiplex PCR, the repertoire was profiled, and TCRdb retains in-frame clones only, with some absent. The sample contains over 130,000 clones, 86% of which appear only once. The sequenced sample was peripheral blood. These receptors came from a man between 70 and 80 years old with acute or convalescent COVID-19. Each CDR3 is given with its conserved first and last residue. The order of the fields is clone size, J gene, V gene, D gene, CDR3 protein, CDR3 DNA. The D gene is left open where the match is weak. Part of the rows lack a size; the others show once, few, many or a class for expanded clones.

clone_size: -; j_call: TRBJ2-4; v_call: TRBV28; d_call: TRBD1; cdr3_aa: CASLSGGKANIQYF; cdr3_nt: TGTGCCAGCCTCTCAGGGGGCAAGGCCAACATTCAGTACTTC
clone_size: -; j_call: TRBJ2-2; v_call: TRBV6-1; d_call: TRBD2; cdr3_aa: CASREVSGNANTGELFF; cdr3_nt: TGTGCCAGCAGGGAAGTTAGCGGGAACGCGAACACCGGGGAGCTGTTTTTT
clone_size: once; j_call: TRBJ2-7; v_call: TRBV5-4; d_call: TRBD2; cdr3_aa: CASSLTSGSSYEQYF; cdr3_nt: TGTGCCAGCAGCTTGACTAGCGGGAGTTCCTACGAGCAGTACTTC
clone_size: -; j_call: TRBJ2-7; v_call: TRBV3-1/TRBV3-2; d_call: TRBD2; cdr3_aa: CASSTGLAGLYEQYF; cdr3_nt: TGTGCCAGCAGCACGGGACTAGCGGGTCTCTACGAGCAGTACTTC
clone_size: -; j_call: TRBJ1-1; v_call: TRBV10-3; d_call: -; cdr3_aa: CAISEKLNTEAFF; cdr3_nt: TGTGCCATCAGTGAGAAGCTGAACACTGAAGCTTTCTTT
clone_size: -; j_call: TRBJ2-7; v_call: TRBV11-2; d_call: TRBD2; cdr3_aa: CASSLWGTSGSEYF; cdr3_nt: TGTGCCAGCAGCTTATGGGGGACTAGCGGGAGTGAGTACTTC
clone_size: -; j_call: TRBJ2-2; v_call: TRBV19; d_call: TRBD1; cdr3_aa: CASSRGQATLELFF; cdr3_nt: TGTGCCAGTAGTAGAGGACAGGCCACCTTGGAGCTGTTTTTT
clone_size: -; j_call: TRBJ1-4; v_call: TRBV11-2; d_call: TRBD1; cdr3_aa: CASSLDPGTANEKLFF; cdr3_nt: TGTGCCAGCAGCTTAGATCCCGGGACAGCTAATGAAAAACTGTTTTTT
clone_size: -; j_call: TRBJ2-7; v_call: TRBV18; d_call: TRBD2; cdr3_aa: CASSQEREGLGEQYF; cdr3_nt: TGTGCCAGCTCACAGGAGCGGGAGGGCCTCGGAGAGCAGTACTTC
clone_size: -; j_call: TRBJ2-4; v_call: TRBV5-5; d_call: TRBD1; cdr3_aa: CASRTRWDRGDIQYF; cdr3_nt: TGTGCCAGCAGAACTCGGTGGGACAGGGGTGACATTCAGTACTTC
clone_size: -; j_call: TRBJ2-5; v_call: TRBV4-2; d_call: -; cdr3_aa: CASSPRDSGGQETQYF; cdr3_nt: TGTGCCAGCAGCCCTCGGGATAGCGGCGGGCAAGAGACCCAGTACTTC
clone_size: -; j_call: TRBJ2-5; v_call: TRBV24-1; d_call: TRBD2; cdr3_aa: CATSELGLAGEAQETQYF; cdr3_nt: TGTGCCACCAGTGAACTGGGACTAGCGGGAGAAGCCCAAGAGACCCAGTACTTC
clone_size: once; j_call: TRBJ2-5; v_call: TRBV6-2/TRBV6-3; d_call: -; cdr3_aa: CASSWEDGGQYF; cdr3_nt: TGTGCCAGCAGTTGGGAGGACGGCGGGCAGTACTTC
clone_size: few; j_call: TRBJ2-2; v_call: TRBV14; d_call: -; cdr3_aa: CASSQVRAPNTGELFF; cdr3_nt: TGTGCCAGCAGCCAAGTGCGAGCGCCGAACACCGGGGAGCTGTTTTTT
clone_size: -; j_call: TRBJ2-3; v_call: TRBV11-2; d_call: -; cdr3_aa: CASSLALLLQTSTDTQYF; cdr3_nt: TGTGCCAGCAGCTTAGCCCTACTTCTCCAAACTAGCACAGATACGCAGTATTTT
clone_size: -; j_call: TRBJ1-5; v_call: TRBV2; d_call: TRBD1; cdr3_aa: CASSYRGRMQPQHF; cdr3_nt: TGTGCCAGCAGTTACAGGGGGCGCATGCAGCCCCAGCATTTT
clone_size: -; j_call: TRBJ2-1; v_call: TRBV7-2; d_call: TRBD2; cdr3_aa: CASSLALTGLPHNEQFF; cdr3_nt: TGTGCCAGCAGCTTAGCGCTAACGGGACTACCTCACAATGAGCAGTTCTTC
clone_size: -; j_call: TRBJ1-1; v_call: TRBV5-3; d_call: -; cdr3_aa: CARSRGGLREDGTEAFF; cdr3_nt: TGTGCCAGAAGCCGGGGGGGATTAAGGGAGGATGGGACTGAAGCTTTCTTT
clone_size: -; j_call: TRBJ2-5; v_call: TRBV28; d_call: TRBD2; cdr3_aa: CASSSPFAGEETQYF; cdr3_nt: TGTGCCAGCAGTTCCCCCTTTGCGGGGGAAGAGACCCAGTACTTC
clone_size: -; j_call: TRBJ2-3; v_call: TRBV11-2; d_call: TRBD2; cdr3_aa: CASSPRLAGESDTQYF; cdr3_nt: TGTGCCAGCAGCCCCAGACTAGCGGGAGAATCAGATACGCAGTATTTT
clone_size: -; j_call: TRBJ2-7; v_call: TRBV19; d_call: TRBD1; cdr3_aa: CASTPSTGPYEQYF; cdr3_nt: TGTGCCAGTACCCCCTCGACAGGGCCCTACGAGCAGTACTTC
clone_size: -; j_call: TRBJ2-5; v_call: TRBV9; d_call: TRBD2; cdr3_aa: CASSVAGLAGAGETQYF; cdr3_nt: TGTGCCAGCAGCGTAGCTGGACTAGCGGGAGCGGGAGAGACCCAGTACTTC
clone_size: -; j_call: TRBJ2-7; v_call: TRBV28; d_call: TRBD1; cdr3_aa: CASSLPGTGSKGEQYF; cdr3_nt: TGTGCCAGCAGTTTGCCCGGGACAGGGAGTAAGGGCGAGCAGTACTTC
clone_size: -; j_call: TRBJ1-2; v_call: TRBV19; d_call: TRBD1; cdr3_aa: CASSIGTGLDGYTF; cdr3_nt: TGTGCCAGTAGTATTGGGACAGGGCTGGATGGCTACACCTTC
clone_size: -; j_call: TRBJ2-7; v_call: TRBV5-1; d_call: -; cdr3_aa: CASSLGLIYEQYF; cdr3_nt: TGCGCCAGCAGCCTAGGACTAATTTACGAGCAGTACTTC
clone_size: -; j_call: TRBJ2-5; v_call: TRBV15; d_call: TRBD2; cdr3_aa: CATSYRTSGSETQYF; cdr3_nt: TGTGCCACCAGCTATCGGACTAGCGGGAGTGAGACCCAGTACTTC
clone_size: -; j_call: TRBJ1-3; v_call: TRBV18; d_call: TRBD1; cdr3_aa: CASSLDRASGNTIYF; cdr3_nt: TGTGCCAGCTCTCTTGACAGGGCCTCTGGAAACACCATATATTTT
clone_size: -; j_call: TRBJ2-3; v_call: TRBV19; d_call: -; cdr3_aa: CASSSGAGKDTQYF; cdr3_nt: TGTGCCAGTAGTAGTGGTGCGGGAAAAGATACGCAGTATTTT
clone_size: once; j_call: TRBJ2-3; v_call: TRBV9; d_call: TRBD2; cdr3_aa: CASSTHSGRGADTQYF; cdr3_nt: TGTGCCAGCAGCACCCACAGCGGGAGGGGGGCGGATACGCAGTATTTT
clone_size: -; j_call: TRBJ2-1; v_call: TRBV5-1; d_call: -; cdr3_aa: CASSLDRPSYNEQFF; cdr3_nt: TGCGCCAGCAGCTTGGACAGACCCTCTTACAATGAGCAGTTCTTC
clone_size: -; j_call: TRBJ1-1; v_call: TRBV27; d_call: -; cdr3_aa: CASFQGVTEAFF; cdr3_nt: TGTGCCAGTTTTCAAGGGGTGACTGAAGCTTTCTTT
clone_size: -; j_call: TRBJ2-1; v_call: TRBV11-3; d_call: -; cdr3_aa: CASSFGLDNEQFF; cdr3_nt: TGTGCCAGCAGCTTCGGACTCGACAATGAGCAGTTCTTC
clone_size: -; j_call: TRBJ2-7; v_call: TRBV28; d_call: -; cdr3_aa: CASTYSRDSYEQYF; cdr3_nt: TGTGCCAGCACGTACAGCCGGGACTCCTACGAGCAGTACTTC
clone_size: -; j_call: TRBJ1-1; v_call: TRBV19; d_call: TRBD1; cdr3_aa: CASSPTGDTEAFF; cdr3_nt: TGTGCCAGTAGTCCTACAGGGGACACTGAAGCTTTCTTT
clone_size: -; j_call: TRBJ1-1; v_call: TRBV4-2; d_call: TRBD1; cdr3_aa: CASSSPGQGKLMNTEAFF; cdr3_nt: TGTGCCAGCAGCTCCCCGGGACAGGGGAAATTAATGAACACTGAAGCTTTCTTT
clone_size: -; j_call: TRBJ2-1; v_call: TRBV19; d_call: -; cdr3_aa: CASSIRGEQFF; cdr3_nt: TGTGCCAGTAGTATCCGAGGTGAGCAGTTCTTC
clone_size: -; j_call: TRBJ1-1; v_call: TRBV10-3; d_call: -; cdr3_aa: CAISFQENTEAFF; cdr3_nt: TGTGCCATCAGTTTTCAGGAGAACACTGAAGCTTTCTTT
clone_size: few; j_call: TRBJ1-2; v_call: TRBV7-8; d_call: -; cdr3_aa: CASSPVAVNYGYTF; cdr3_nt: TGTGCCAGCAGCCCGGTCGCTGTAAACTATGGCTACACCTTC
clone_size: -; j_call: TRBJ2-5; v_call: TRBV7-3; d_call: TRBD1; cdr3_aa: CASSQTGEETQYF; cdr3_nt: TGTGCCAGCAGCCAGACAGGGGAGGAGACCCAGTACTTC
clone_size: once; j_call: TRBJ1-5; v_call: TRBV4-3; d_call: -; cdr3_aa: CASSQDWQGQPQHF; cdr3_nt: TGCGCCAGCAGCCAAGATTGGCAGGGTCAGCCCCAGCATTTT
clone_size: -; j_call: TRBJ2-7; v_call: TRBV5-1; d_call: -; cdr3_aa: CASSLDNYEQYF; cdr3_nt: TGCGCCAGCAGCTTGGACAACTACGAGCAGTACTTC
clone_size: -; j_call: TRBJ2-7; v_call: TRBV19; d_call: TRBD2; cdr3_aa: CASSDGRARSEQYF; cdr3_nt: TGTGCCAGTAGTGACGGGAGGGCCCGGTCCGAGCAGTACTTC
clone_size: -; j_call: TRBJ2-7; v_call: TRBV5-1; d_call: -; cdr3_aa: CASSLRQGVGNEQYF; cdr3_nt: TGCGCCAGCAGCTTGCGGCAGGGCGTAGGGAACGAGCAGTACTTC
clone_size: -; j_call: TRBJ1-5; v_call: TRBV28; d_call: TRBD1; cdr3_aa: CASSGTGGGGPQHF; cdr3_nt: TGTGCCAGCAGTGGTACAGGGGGAGGCGGGCCCCAGCATTTT
clone_size: -; j_call: TRBJ2-1; v_call: TRBV5-1; d_call: -; cdr3_aa: CASSLTSGVVNEQFF; cdr3_nt: TGCGCCAGCAGCTTGACCAGCGGTGTAGTCAATGAGCAGTTCTTC
clone_size: once; j_call: TRBJ2-7; v_call: TRBV9; d_call: TRBD1; cdr3_aa: CASSPIRDSYYEQYF; cdr3_nt: TGTGCCAGCAGCCCTATCCGGGACAGTTACTACGAGCAGTACTTC
clone_size: -; j_call: TRBJ2-7; v_call: TRBV28; d_call: TRBD1; cdr3_aa: CASSGTGGYEQYF; cdr3_nt: TGTGCCAGCAGTGGGACAGGGGGTTACGAGCAGTACTTC
clone_size: -; j_call: TRBJ1-1; v_call: TRBV5-1; d_call: TRBD1; cdr3_aa: CASSPTGDTEAFF; cdr3_nt: TGCGCCAGCAGCCCAACAGGGGATACTGAAGCTTTCTTT
clone_size: -; j_call: TRBJ2-1; v_call: TRBV5-4; d_call: -; cdr3_aa: CASSSGSPSSYNEQFF; cdr3_nt: TGTGCCAGCAGCTCAGGATCTCCCAGCTCCTACAATGAGCAGTTCTTC
clone_size: -; j_call: TRBJ2-3; v_call: TRBV7-9; d_call: TRBD2; cdr3_aa: CASSLVLAGTDTQYF; cdr3_nt: TGTGCCAGCAGCTTAGTCCTAGCGGGCACAGATACGCAGTATTTT
clone_size: -; j_call: TRBJ2-1; v_call: TRBV27; d_call: TRBD2; cdr3_aa: CASSRGTSGGNNEQFF; cdr3_nt: TGTGCCAGCAGTCGCGGGACTAGCGGGGGGAACAATGAGCAGTTCTTC
clone_size: few; j_call: TRBJ1-5; v_call: TRBV19; d_call: TRBD1; cdr3_aa: CARETGAREYSNQPQHF; cdr3_nt: TGTGCCAGGGAGACAGGGGCGCGTGAATATAGCAATCAGCCCCAGCATTTT